Following are 26 T cell receptor beta chains from one sample sequenced in a study of OX40 agonist ivuxolimab in advanced cancers. Method: immunoSEQ multiplex PCR; TCRdb's copy keeps in-frame clones and lacks some. The sample consists of tens of thousands of clones, 86% of them appearing once. The source material was CD4+ or CD8+ T cells sorted from blood, sampled in a trial of the OX40 agonist ivuxolimab. These receptors originate from an adult with an advanced solid tumor such as melanoma, head and neck, liver or kidney cancer.

The chain carries TRBV7-9 and TRBJ1-6; 9 nucleotides agree with TRBD1. CDR1 is SEHNR, CDR2 FQNEAQ, per germline (reference sequence). Losses at the gene ends were 1 base for V and 10 bases for J; bases not matched to a gene: 8. The CDR3 is 16 amino acids. As DNA, the CDR3 is TGTGCCAGCAGCTTAGACGGGACAGGGTTGGAATCACCCCTCCACTTT. Translated, it gives CASSLDGTGLESPLHF.

The chain employs TRBV19 and TRBJ2-7; D gene unclear. CDR3 length: 17 amino acids. Germline loops: CDR1 LNHDA, CDR2 SQIVND (reference sequence). Between the trimmed V and J ends, which lost 3 bases and 7 bases, there was a span of 25 bases. The CDR3 region has the DNA TGTGCCAGTAGTATTCAATATATCAGGACGGGCGCTCGGGAGCAGTACTTC. Its protein product is CASSIQYIRTGAREQYF.

This chain connects TRBV11-2 to TRBJ1-5; 7 nucleotides match TRBD1. Germline V lookup: CDR1 SGHAT, CDR2 FQNNGV. The length of the CDR3 is 13 residues. Trimming took 5 bases from V and 7 from J; bases not matched to a gene: 5. The CDR3 coding sequence is TGTGCCAGCAGCCAGGGGGTGATGCAGCCCCAGCATTTT. Its translation is CASSQGVMQPQHF. The whole variable domain, remainder taken from reference TRBV11-2 and TRBJ1-5, is EAGVAQSPRYKIIEKRQSVAFWCNPISGHATLYWYQQILGQGPKLLIQFQNNGVVDDSQLPKDRFSAERLKGVDSTLKIQPAKLEDSAVYLCASSQGVMQPQHFGDGTRLSIL.

The chain has TRBV9 and TRBJ2-5; 7 nucleotides agree with TRBD1. V was clipped by 0 bases and J by 1 base; unmatched bases: 3. Germline-derived CDR1 and CDR2 are SGDLS and YYNGEE. CDR3 length equals 15 residues. The CDR3 here is CASSVEGQSQETQYF. The CDR3 DNA is TGTGCCAGCAGCGTAGAGGGACAGAGCCAAGAGACCCAGTACTTC.

The chain recombines TRBV18 with TRBJ1-2; a possible D gene is TRBD1 (5 bases). Germline V gene sequence: CDR1 KGHSH, CDR2 LQKENI. The V gene lost 3 bases and the J gene lost 2 bases, with 13 bases spanning the gap. The CDR3 consists of 15 residues. The CDR3 region is CASSPLGEGNYGYTF. The CDR3 DNA is TGTGCCAGCTCACCTTTGGGAGAGGGGAACTATGGCTACACCTTC.

The chain has TRBV7-2 and TRBJ1-5; D not resolved. Germline lookup yields CDR1 SGHTA and CDR2 FQGNSA. CDR3 size: 15 residues. Between the trimmed V and J ends, which lost 1 base and 1 base, there was a span of 8 bases. CDR3 bases: TGTGCCAGCAGCTTAGAGGGTAGAAGCAATCAGCCCCAGCATTTT. Its translation: CASSLEGRSNQPQHF.

The CDR3 sequence is CASTRGLDTEAFF. The DNA for the CDR3 is TGTGCCAGCACCCGTGGACTTGACACTGAAGCTTTCTTT. The rearrangement uses TRBV7-9 and TRBJ1-1; no clear D. Trimming cost V 7 bases and J 3 bases, with 12 bases left between them. The CDR3 is 13 residues long. Per germline, CDR1 SEHNR and CDR2 FQNEAQ (reference sequence).

V and J are TRBV5-1 and TRBJ1-1; TRBD1 might be the D (5 bases). Germline assignment: CDR1 SGHRS and CDR2 YFSETQ. V lost 2 bases to trimming and J lost 4 bases, with 9 bases between them. The CDR3 runs 13 residues. The CDR3, as DNA: TGCGCCAGCAGCTTAGCAGGGAGCACTGAAGCTTTCTTT. It specifies CASSLAGSTEAFF.

The V and J genes are TRBV6-1 and TRBJ1-4, with a possible D match to TRBD1 (6 bases). Germline V lookup: CDR1 MNHNS, CDR2 SASEGT. The CDR3 has 13 residues. V gave up 6 bases and J gave up 8 bases, with 13 bases separating them. As DNA, the CDR3 is TGTGCCAGCAGGGCCTGGACAGTAGAAAAACTGTTTTTT. Its translation: CASRAWTVEKLFF.

The chain recombines TRBV5-6 with TRBJ1-6; possibly TRBD1 for D (6 bases). The CDR3 sequence is 17 residues long. In germline, CDR1 is SGHDT, CDR2 YYEEEE. Trimming took off 5 bases at V and 7 bases at J, with 22 bases between the two ends. The CDR3 loop is CASSSDRTRGGNSPLHF. The CDR3 nucleotides read TGTGCCAGCAGTTCCGACAGGACCCGTGGGGGGAATTCACCCCTCCACTTT.

The J gene is TRBJ1-6, the V gene TRBV6-1, with 7 bases that match TRBD1. Germline CDR1 reads MNHNS; CDR2 reads SASEGT. This CDR3 has 18 amino acids. Unmatched junction bases numbered 19, after V lost 4 bases and J lost 10 bases. The CDR3 DNA reads as TGTGCCAGCAGTGCCTACCTAGGGACAGCCCGGGGAGGATCACCCCTCCACTTT. The encoded protein is CASSAYLGTARGGSPLHF.

This chain links TRBV5-6 with TRBJ1-1; 8 bases fit TRBD1. After removal of 4 bases from V and 1 base from J, the junction contained 9 bases not matched to a gene. Germline loops: CDR1 SGHDT, CDR2 YYEEEE. The CDR3 loop spans 16 amino acids. Here the CDR3 reads CASSLRQGKANTEAFF. The CDR3 DNA reads as TGTGCCAGCAGCCTCCGACAGGGGAAGGCGAACACTGAAGCTTTCTTT.

A single count supports this clone. The chain links TRBV7-8 to TRBJ1-2, with D unclear. This CDR3 comprises 14 residues. V was shortened by 5 bases and J by 5 bases, with 15 bases between the two germline ends. CDR1 and CDR2 (germline): SGHVS, FQNEAQ. The CDR3 DNA reads as TGTGCCAGCAGCCGTACCGGGAACCCTTATGGCTACACCTTC. It is translated as CASSRTGNPYGYTF.

The chain joins TRBV6-5 to TRBJ2-5, with D perhaps TRBD2 (7 bases). CDR1 and CDR2 from the germline V gene are MNHEY and SVGAGI. This CDR3 region has 14 residues. V dropped 6 bases and J dropped 7 bases, with 18 bases sitting between them. CDR3 sequence reads: CASRDGGGSVTQYF. The CDR3 DNA sequence: TGTGCCAGCAGGGATGGGGGGGGCTCGGTGACCCAGTACTTC.

The V and J genes are TRBV6-5 and TRBJ1-1; D not certain. Germline CDR1 and CDR2: MNHEY and SVGAGI. V lost 4 bases and J 5 bases, leaving 14 bases between the germline ends. This CDR3 region has 14 residues. CDR3 bases: TGTGCCAGCAGTTTCCGGAGGGAGGGTACTGAAGCTTTCTTT. Translation gives CASSFRREGTEAFF.

This chain connects TRBV5-6 to TRBJ2-7; no clear D gene. From germline, CDR1 is SGHDT and CDR2 YYEEEE. Trimming removed 2 bases at V and 5 bases at J, with 14 bases between. This CDR3 contains 14 residues. CDR3 nucleotide sequence: TGTGCCAGCAGCTTACCCGGGCAATACCACGAGCAGTACTTC. It encodes CASSLPGQYHEQYF.

This sequence joins TRBV5-8 and TRBJ2-5; 11 bases line up with TRBD2. The CDR3 runs to 17 residues. Germline V gene lookup returns CDR1 SGHTS and CDR2 YDEGEE. The V segment lost 4 bases and the J segment 5 bases; nucleotides outside the gene matches: 13. The DNA of the CDR3 is TGTGCCAGCAGCGCCGGACTAGCGGGTACCTTTAGTGAGACCCAGTACTTC. This codes for CASSAGLAGTFSETQYF.

The V gene is TRBV5-6, the J gene TRBJ2-7, with 10 bases fitting TRBD1. Germline CDR1 is SGHDT and CDR2 is YYEEEE. The CDR3 loop spans 13 amino acids. V lost 6 bases to trimming and J lost 5 bases; unmatched junction nucleotides: 5. CDR3 nucleotides: TGTGCCAGCACCCTAGACAGGGGGCACGAGCAGTACTTC. Its translation: CASTLDRGHEQYF. Together with reference TRBV5-6 and TRBJ2-7, the CDR3 gives the full variable domain: DAGVTQSPTHLIKTRGQQVTLRCSPKSGHDTVSWYQQALGQGPQFIFQYYEEEERQRGNFPDRFSGHQFPNYSSELNVNALLLGDSALYLCASTLDRGHEQYFGPGTRLTVT.

The chain joins TRBV11-2 to TRBJ2-7; tentatively, D is TRBD1 (6 bases). The CDR3 sequence is 16 residues long. Per the germline V gene, CDR1 is SGHAT and CDR2 is FQNNGV. Trimming cost V 0 bases and J 3 bases, with 15 bases left between them. The CDR3 spells CASSLEEGGPLYEQYF. The CDR3 bases are TGTGCCAGCAGCTTAGAGGAAGGGGGACCCCTCTACGAGCAGTACTTC.

The CDR3 sequence: CATSAAGYGYTF. Here the CDR3 DNA reads TGTGCCACCAGCGCAGCCGGGTATGGCTACACCTTC. The gene calls are TRBV15 and TRBJ1-2, with unresolved D. CDR3 length equals 12 residues. CDR1 is LNHNV and CDR2 is YYDKDF in the germline V gene (reference sequence). Trimming removed 5 bases from V and 5 bases from J, with 9 bases in between.

This clone was counted only a few times. This chain links TRBV30 with TRBJ2-7, with no clear D. This CDR3 spans 13 amino acids. The germline gives CDR1 GTSNPN, CDR2 SVGIG (reference sequence). V lost 3 bases and J 2 bases, leaving 11 bases between the germline ends. CDR3 region: CAWRGGRPYEQYF. The CDR3 DNA sequence: TGTGCCTGGAGGGGTGGCAGACCCTACGAGCAGTACTTC.

The genes are TRBV5-1 and TRBJ1-3, with a possible D match to TRBD1 (5 bases). The CDR3 contains 16 residues. CDR1 and CDR2 (germline): SGHRS, YFSETQ. Trimming left V 0 bases short and J 0 bases short, with 10 bases between. DNA for the CDR3: TGCGCCAGCAGCTTGGGAGGGGTACTCTCTGGAAACACCATATATTTT. Its translation: CASSLGGVLSGNTIYF.

This chain connects TRBV5-1 to TRBJ2-5, with a weak D call TRBD2 (6 bases). V dropped 2 bases and J dropped 7 bases, with 15 bases sitting between them. This CDR3 comprises 14 residues. CDR1 is SGHRS and CDR2 is YFSETQ in the germline V gene. The CDR3 is CASSFDRLEGTQYF. The CDR3 DNA follows: TGCGCCAGCAGCTTCGATAGACTGGAGGGGACCCAGTACTTC.

In this sample, this clone turned up once. The chain recombines TRBV30 with TRBJ2-1; TRBD2 aligns across 15 bases. V lost 3 bases and J lost 15; bases outside the gene matches: 9. The CDR3 spans 14 residues. Germline V gives CDR1 GTSNPN, CDR2 SVGIG (reference sequence). Here the CDR3 reads CAWSPRTSGGARFF. In DNA form, the CDR3 reads TGTGCCTGGAGCCCCCGGACTAGCGGGGGGGCTAGGTTCTTC.

The chain combines TRBV7-9 with TRBJ1-6; D gene unclear. Germline V gene sequence: CDR1 SEHNR, CDR2 FQNEAQ (reference sequence). Trimming removed 3 bases from V and 4 bases from J, with 7 bases in between. This CDR3 has 14 amino acids. CDR3 loop: CASSLRLYNSPLHF. The CDR3 bases are TGTGCCAGCAGCTTGAGGCTATATAATTCACCCCTCCACTTT.

V is TRBV14 and J is TRBJ2-2, with TRBD1 matching 10 bases. CDR3 length: 16 residues. V lost 1 base, J lost 4 bases, and 3 bases stayed unmatched. Germline V gene data show CDR1 as SGHDN and CDR2 as FVKESK. The CDR3 spells CASSQGTGGGTGELFF. CDR3 nucleotide sequence: TGTGCCAGCAGCCAAGGGACAGGGGGAGGCACCGGGGAGCTGTTTTTT.